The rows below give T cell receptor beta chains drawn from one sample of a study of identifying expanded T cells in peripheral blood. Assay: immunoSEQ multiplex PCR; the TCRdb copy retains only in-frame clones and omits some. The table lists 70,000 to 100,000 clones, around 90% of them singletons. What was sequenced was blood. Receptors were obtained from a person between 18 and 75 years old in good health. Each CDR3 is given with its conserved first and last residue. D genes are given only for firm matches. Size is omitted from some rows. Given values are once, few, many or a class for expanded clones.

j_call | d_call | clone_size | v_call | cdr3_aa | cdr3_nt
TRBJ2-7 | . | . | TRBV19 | CASSAGADLYEQYF | TGTGCCAGTAGTGCCGGGGCCGACCTCTACGAGCAGTACTTC
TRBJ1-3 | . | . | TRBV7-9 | CASSPRVDTIYF | TGTGCCAGCAGCCCCCGGGTGGACACCATATATTTT
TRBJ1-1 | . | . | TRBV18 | CASSPGPNTEAFF | TGTGCCAGCTCACCAGGCCCGAACACTGAAGCTTTCTTT
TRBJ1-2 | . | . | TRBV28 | CASRPRTPGRLSGYGYTF | TGTGCCAGCAGACCCCGGACACCTGGACGTCTCTCGGGTTACGGCTACACCTTC
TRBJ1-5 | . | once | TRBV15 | CATRGGRSNQPQHF | TGTGCCACCAGGGGAGGGAGAAGCAATCAGCCCCAGCATTTT
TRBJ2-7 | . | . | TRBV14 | CASSQDLGSADYEQYF | TGTGCCAGCAGCCAAGATTTAGGGAGTGCGGATTACGAGCAGTACTTC
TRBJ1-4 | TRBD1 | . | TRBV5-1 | CASSFSPDRNEKLFF | TGCGCCAGCAGCTTTTCTCCGGACAGGAATGAAAAACTGTTTTTT
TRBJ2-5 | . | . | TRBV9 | CASSVDGEAQYF | TGTGCCAGCAGCGTAGACGGAGAGGCCCAGTACTTC
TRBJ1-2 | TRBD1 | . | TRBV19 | CASSTPGQGVLGGYTF | TGTGCCAGTAGTACCCCGGGACAGGGGGTTCTAGGTGGCTACACCTTC
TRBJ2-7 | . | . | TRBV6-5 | CASRSGLAGIEQYF | TGTGCCAGCAGATCGGGACTGGCAGGGATCGAGCAGTACTTC
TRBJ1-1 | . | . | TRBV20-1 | CSAILQSF | TGCAGTGCTATCCTACAAAGCTTT
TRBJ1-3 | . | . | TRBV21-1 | CASSKVRGIGNTIYF | TGTGCCAGCAGCAAAGTCCGGGGAATAGGGAACACCATATATTTT
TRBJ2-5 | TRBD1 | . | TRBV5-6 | CASSLVDRPGETQYF | TGTGCCAGCAGCTTGGTGGACAGGCCAGGGGAGACCCAGTACTTC
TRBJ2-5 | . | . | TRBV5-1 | CASSSSRAGPGETQYF | TGCGCCAGCAGCTCATCGAGGGCGGGGCCAGGGGAGACCCAGTACTTC
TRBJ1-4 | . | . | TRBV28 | CASSSVERAINEKLFF | TGTGCCAGCAGTTCCGTGGAGCGGGCGATTAATGAAAAACTGTTTTTT
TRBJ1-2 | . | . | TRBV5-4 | CASSGSTVRYTF | TGTGCCAGCAGCGGCTCGACGGTGCGCTACACCTTC
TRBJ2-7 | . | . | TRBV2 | CASSLRGTGGDF | TGTGCCAGCAGCCTCAGGGGCACAGGGGGGGACTTC
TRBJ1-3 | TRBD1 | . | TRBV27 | CASSSYQGAGNTIYF | TGTGCCAGCAGTTCATACCAGGGGGCTGGAAACACCATATATTTT
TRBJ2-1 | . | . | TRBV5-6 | CASSRALREQFF | TGTGCCAGCAGCCGCGCGTTGAGGGAGCAGTTCTTC
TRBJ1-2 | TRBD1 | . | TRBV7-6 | CASSWGQGYNYGYTF | TGTGCCAGCAGCTGGGGACAGGGGTATAACTATGGCTACACCTTC
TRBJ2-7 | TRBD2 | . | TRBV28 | CASSLSGTSGSYEQYF | TGTGCCAGCAGTCTATCCGGGACTAGCGGTTCCTACGAGCAGTACTTC
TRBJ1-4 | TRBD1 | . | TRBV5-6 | CASSLVGTGKEKLFF | TGTGCCAGCAGCTTGGTAGGGACAGGGAAGGAAAAACTGTTTTTT
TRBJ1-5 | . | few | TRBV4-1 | CASSQSADSVNQPQHF | TGCGCCAGCAGCCAATCCGCGGACAGTGTAAATCAGCCCCAGCATTTT
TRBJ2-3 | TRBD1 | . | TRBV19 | CATDGEGGPKPYTQYF | TGTGCAACCGATGGAGAAGGGGGCCCGAAACCCTATACGCAGTATTTT
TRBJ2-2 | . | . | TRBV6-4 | CASSNRATGELFF | TGTGCCAGCAGTAACAGGGCCACCGGGGAGCTGTTTTTT
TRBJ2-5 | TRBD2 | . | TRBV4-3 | CASSQGAAGGEETQYF | TGCGCCAGCAGCCAAGGCGCGGCCGGGGGGGAGGAGACCCAGTACTTC
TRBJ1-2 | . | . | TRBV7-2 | CASSQAGYGYTF | TGTGCCAGCAGTCAAGCAGGGTATGGCTACACCTTC
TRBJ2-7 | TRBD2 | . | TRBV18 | CASSPGTAREGQYF | TGTGCCAGCTCACCAGGGACGGCACGGGAGGGGCAGTACTTC
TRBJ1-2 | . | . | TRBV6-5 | CASSYGIFYGYTF | TGTGCCAGCAGTTACGGTATTTTCTATGGCTACACCTTC
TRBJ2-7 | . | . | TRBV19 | CASSADALSYEQYF | TGTGCCAGTAGTGCAGACGCTCTCTCCTACGAGCAGTACTTC
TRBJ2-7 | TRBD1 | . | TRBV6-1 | CASSGHYRGRWNFNYEQYF | TGTGCCAGCAGTGGACACTACAGGGGGCGTTGGAATTTTAACTACGAGCAGTACTTC
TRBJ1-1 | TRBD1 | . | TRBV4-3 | CASSPDRGRNTEAFF | TGCGCCAGCAGCCCGGACAGGGGGCGAAACACTGAAGCTTTCTTT
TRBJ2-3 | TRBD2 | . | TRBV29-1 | CSGRGGSTDTQYF | TGCAGCGGACGGGGGGGCAGCACAGATACGCAGTATTTT
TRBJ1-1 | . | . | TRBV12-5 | CASGPYEVSLWGNTEAFF | TGTGCTAGTGGCCCGTATGAGGTCTCCCTGTGGGGGAACACTGAAGCTTTCTTT
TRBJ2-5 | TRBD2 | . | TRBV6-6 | CASSRPGGPETQYF | TGTGCCAGCAGTAGGCCGGGGGGGCCAGAGACCCAGTACTTC
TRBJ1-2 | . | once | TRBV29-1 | CSVDWAVGSGYTF | TGCAGCGTTGACTGGGCTGTGGGATCTGGCTACACCTTC
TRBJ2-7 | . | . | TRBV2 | CASSEGVVGEQYF | TGTGCCAGCAGTGAGGGGGTTGTGGGAGAGCAGTACTTC
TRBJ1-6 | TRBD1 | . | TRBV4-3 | CASSQSGGTGVYNSPLHF | TGCGCCAGCAGCCAGTCTGGCGGGACAGGAGTTTATAATTCACCCCTCCACTTT
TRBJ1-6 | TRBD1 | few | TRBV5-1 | CASSLGQGANSPLHF | TGCGCCAGCAGCTTGGGACAGGGCGCCAATTCACCCCTCCACTTT
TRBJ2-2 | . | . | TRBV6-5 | CASLPDGGRTGELFF | TGTGCCAGCTTGCCGGATGGGGGTCGGACCGGGGAGCTGTTTTTT
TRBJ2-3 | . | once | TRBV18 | CASSPGVLADTQYF | TGTGCCAGCTCACCAGGGGTGTTGGCAGATACGCAGTATTTT
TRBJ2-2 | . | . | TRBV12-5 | CASGSGKPGELFF | TGTGCTAGTGGTTCTGGGAAGCCCGGGGAGCTGTTTTTT
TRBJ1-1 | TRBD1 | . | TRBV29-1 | CSVALGGLNTEAFF | TGCAGCGTTGCTCTAGGGGGCCTGAACACTGAAGCTTTCTTT
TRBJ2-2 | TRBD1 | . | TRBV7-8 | CASSTPGTANTGELFF | TGTGCCAGCAGCACCCCCGGGACAGCGAACACCGGGGAGCTGTTTTTT
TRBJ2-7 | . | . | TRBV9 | CASSATTGFSYEQYF | TGTGCCAGCAGCGCAACCACAGGGTTCTCCTACGAGCAGTACTTC